Listed below are T cell receptor beta chains from one sample, sequenced in a study of T-cell memory formation after mild COVID-19. Each CDR3 protein is one row after TCRdb ran MiXCR on the 5' RACE reads. The table shows roughly 100,000 distinct CDR3 sequences, with 12% occurring only once. Sample: PBMCs or a T cell subset sorted from them (not recorded which). Every receptor here comes from an adult woman who had mild COVID-19 (a few samples of this study predate the infection). Cell type and time point are not known. CDR3s leave out the opening cysteine and the closing phenylalanine or tryptophan.

v_gene	j_gene	CDR3aa
TRBV7-6	TRBJ2-3	ASSLWSYTDTQY
TRBV24-1	TRBJ2-2	ATSLGQINTGELF
TRBV9	TRBJ2-5	ASSPRETQETQY
TRBV12-3/TRBV12-4	TRBJ2-7	ASSFGPARYEQY
TRBV9	TRBJ1-2	ASTPGTGDYGYT
TRBV27	TRBJ2-7	ASSLVGGHSYEQY
TRBV29-1	TRBJ2-6	SVDFAAGGLPSSGANVLT
TRBV4-1	TRBJ2-7	ASSQAGGDWEQY
TRBV11-2	TRBJ1-1	ASSLAPEAF
TRBV6-2/TRBV6-3	TRBJ1-4	ASSYLSDLDELF
TRBV29-1	TRBJ2-1	SVVRGASSYNEQF
TRBV20-1	TRBJ2-5	SAIRTIARQETQY
TRBV20-1	TRBJ2-7	SARTSGYEQY
TRBV15	TRBJ2-3	ATSGRGGGDTQY
TRBV24-1	TRBJ2-1	ATSAQDFAEGNEQF
TRBV3-1	TRBJ2-1	ASSQVLAGYNEQF
TRBV11-2	TRBJ2-2	ASSTSLQRGELF
TRBV12-3/TRBV12-4	TRBJ2-5	ASSLFGAGQETQY
TRBV7-9	TRBJ2-3	ASSLTGGPTDTQY
TRBV4-1	TRBJ2-7	ASSQGGSSYEQY
TRBV25-1	TRBJ2-1	ASSELGEPHSYNEQF
TRBV11-2	TRBJ2-7	ASSTLSYGTRYEQY
TRBV7-9	TRBJ2-7	ASSLDEGPEQY
TRBV7-9	TRBJ2-5	ASSDRYQETQY
TRBV5-1	TRBJ2-7	ASSWKETSGSYEQY
TRBV2	TRBJ2-3	ASSDYTTDTQY
TRBV7-2	TRBJ2-4	ASSSPGTTKNIQY
TRBV12-3/TRBV12-4	TRBJ2-5	ASTYGLTGETQY
TRBV12-3/TRBV12-4	TRBJ2-3	ASSLAGAGTDTQY
TRBV7-9	TRBJ2-5	ASSPIIGVQETQY
TRBV6-1	TRBJ2-3	ASSGRLAGTQY
TRBV6-5	TRBJ1-5	ASRAGTEYSNQPQH
TRBV4-1	TRBJ2-1	ASSQEGLAFEQF
TRBV20-1	TRBJ1-2	SARDQGSLNYGYT
TRBV5-1	TRBJ2-2	ASSGTGPGELF
TRBV30	TRBJ2-7	AWSGVYEQY
TRBV7-9	TRBJ2-7	ASSHHPSSGSSYEQY